This is a list of T cell receptor beta chains from one sample in a study of spatial heterogeneity in lung cancer. TCRdb re-called the 5' RACE reads through MiXCR, storing one row per CDR3 protein. Of 30,000 to 40,000 distinct CDR3 sequences listed, about 5% are singletons. Specimen: PBMCs, collected at surgery. These receptors were collected from a female donor with early-stage non-small cell lung cancer. Both conserved end residues are part of each CDR3. Each record gives: J gene, D gene, V gene, clone size, CDR3 protein, CDR3 DNA. A D gene is named only where the DNA matches it firmly. Size values are once, few and many counts, or a class for expanded clones, and some rows have none.

>TRBJ2-3|TRBD1|TRBV12-3/TRBV12-4|many
CASSSYRGEDTQYF
TGTGCCAGCAGTTCTTACAGGGGGGAGGATACGCAGTATTTT
>TRBJ2-2|TRBD2|TRBV5-4|many
CASSQGTSFSGELFF
TGTGCCAGCAGCCAAGGGACTAGCTTTTCCGGGGAGCTGTTTTTT
>TRBJ2-3|TRBD2|TRBV2|many
CASRPPGGGTRTTQYF
TGTGCCAGCAGACCCCCGGGCGGGGGGACCAGGACTACGCAGTATTTT
>TRBJ2-3|.|TRBV20-1|.
CSARGTFRRDTQYF
TGCAGTGCTAGGGGGACATTCAGAAGGGATACGCAGTATTTT
>TRBJ1-1|.|TRBV11-2|once
CASSIPGRNTEAFF
TGTGCCAGCAGCATCCCAGGGAGGAACACTGAAGCTTTCTTT
>TRBJ1-2|.|TRBV16|many
CASSRNQGIFGYTF
TGTGCCAGCAGCCGCAACCAGGGTATTTTTGGCTACACCTTC
>TRBJ2-7|.|TRBV28|many
CASLHRSLSILASYEQYF
TGTGCCAGCCTCCATAGGTCCTTATCCATTCTTGCCTCCTACGAGCAGTACTTC
>TRBJ2-1|.|TRBV11-2|many
CASSLRARADSYNEQFF
TGTGCCAGCAGCTTACGGGCTCGGGCCGACTCGTACAATGAGCAGTTCTTC
>TRBJ2-3|.|TRBV7-9|many
CASSMGTTDTQYF
TGTGCCAGCAGTATGGGCACCACAGATACGCAGTATTTT
>TRBJ1-5|.|TRBV7-2|few
CASSLEPGQKPQHF
TGTGCCAGCAGCTTAGAACCAGGACAGAAACCCCAGCATTTT
>TRBJ1-6|TRBD1|TRBV10-3|many
CAISETGGDSPLHF
TGTGCCATCAGTGAGACAGGGGGGGATTCACCCCTCCACTTT
>TRBJ2-1|TRBD2|TRBV7-9|many
CASSSLRGGTYNEQFF
TGTGCCAGCAGCTCCCTACGGGGGGGCACCTACAATGAGCAGTTCTTC
>TRBJ1-6|.|TRBV6-5|few
CASSYRDYNSPLHF
TGTGCCAGCAGTTACAGGGACTATAATTCACCCCTCCACTTT
>TRBJ1-4|TRBD1|TRBV29-1|many
CSVWDRGHEKLFF
TGCAGCGTGTGGGACAGGGGGCATGAAAAACTGTTTTTT
>TRBJ2-7|.|TRBV9|many
CASSVDPDGAYEQYF
TGTGCCAGCAGCGTCGACCCGGACGGAGCCTACGAGCAGTACTTC